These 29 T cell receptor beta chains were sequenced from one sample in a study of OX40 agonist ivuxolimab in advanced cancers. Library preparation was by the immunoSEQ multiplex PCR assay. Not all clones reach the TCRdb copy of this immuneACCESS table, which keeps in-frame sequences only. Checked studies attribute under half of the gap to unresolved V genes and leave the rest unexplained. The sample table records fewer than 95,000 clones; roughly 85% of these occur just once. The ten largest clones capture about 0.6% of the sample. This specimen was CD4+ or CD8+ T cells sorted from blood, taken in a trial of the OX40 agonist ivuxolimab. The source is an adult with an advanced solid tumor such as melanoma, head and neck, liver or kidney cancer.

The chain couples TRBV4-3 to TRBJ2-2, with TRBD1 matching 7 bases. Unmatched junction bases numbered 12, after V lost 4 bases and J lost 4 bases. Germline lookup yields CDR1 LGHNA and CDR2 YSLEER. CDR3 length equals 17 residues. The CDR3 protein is CASSPRRQGVSTGELFF. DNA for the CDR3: TGCGCCAGCAGCCCCCGCCGGCAGGGGGTAAGCACCGGGGAGCTGTTTTTT.

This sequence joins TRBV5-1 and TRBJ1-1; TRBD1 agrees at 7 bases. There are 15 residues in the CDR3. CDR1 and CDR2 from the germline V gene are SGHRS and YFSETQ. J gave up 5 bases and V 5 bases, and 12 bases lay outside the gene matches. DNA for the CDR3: TGCGCCAGCAGGGACGACAGGGTCTTCGGGACTGAAGCTTTCTTT. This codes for CASRDDRVFGTEAFF.

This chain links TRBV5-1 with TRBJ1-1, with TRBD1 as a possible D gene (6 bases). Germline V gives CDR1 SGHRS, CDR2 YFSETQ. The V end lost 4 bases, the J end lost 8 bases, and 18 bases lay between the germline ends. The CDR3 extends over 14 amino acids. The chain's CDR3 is CASSKGQSIPEAFF. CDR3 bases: TGCGCCAGCAGCAAAGGACAGTCTATACCAGAAGCTTTCTTT.

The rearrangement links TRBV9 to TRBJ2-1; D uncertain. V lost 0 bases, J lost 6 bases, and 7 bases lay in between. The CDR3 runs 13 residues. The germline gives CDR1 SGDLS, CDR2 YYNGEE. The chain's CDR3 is CASSVESANEQFF. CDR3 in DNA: TGTGCCAGCAGCGTAGAGTCCGCCAATGAGCAGTTCTTC. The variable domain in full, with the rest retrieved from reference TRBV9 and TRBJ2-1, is DSGVTQTPKHLITATGQRVTLRCSPRSGDLSVYWYQQSLDQGLQFLIQYYNGEERAKGNILERFSAQQFPDLHSELNLSSLELGDSALYFCASSVESANEQFFGPGTRLTVL.

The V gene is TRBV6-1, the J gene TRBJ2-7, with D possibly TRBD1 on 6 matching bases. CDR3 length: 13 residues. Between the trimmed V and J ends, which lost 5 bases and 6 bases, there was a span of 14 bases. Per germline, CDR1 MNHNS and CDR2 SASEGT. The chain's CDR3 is CASSFGGQVEQYF. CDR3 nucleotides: TGTGCCAGCAGTTTTGGGGGCCAGGTCGAGCAGTACTTC.

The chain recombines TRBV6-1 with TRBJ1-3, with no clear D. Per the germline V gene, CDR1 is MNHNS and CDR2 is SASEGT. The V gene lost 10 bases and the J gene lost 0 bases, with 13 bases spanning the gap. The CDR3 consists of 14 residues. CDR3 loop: CATTLGSSGNTIYF. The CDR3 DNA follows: TGTGCCACTACCCTTGGGTCCTCTGGAAACACCATATATTTT.

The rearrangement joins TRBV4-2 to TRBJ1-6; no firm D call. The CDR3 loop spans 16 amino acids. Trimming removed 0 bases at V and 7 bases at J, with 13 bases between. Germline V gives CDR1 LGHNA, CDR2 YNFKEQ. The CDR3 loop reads CASSQDPGGSNSPLHF. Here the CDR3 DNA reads TGTGCCAGCAGCCAAGATCCCGGAGGGAGCAATTCACCCCTCCACTTT.

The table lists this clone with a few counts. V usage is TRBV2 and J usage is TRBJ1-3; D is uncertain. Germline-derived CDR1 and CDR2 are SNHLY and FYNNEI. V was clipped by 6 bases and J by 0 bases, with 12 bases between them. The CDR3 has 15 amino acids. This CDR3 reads CASRAGVFSGNTIYF. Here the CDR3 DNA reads TGTGCCAGCAGGGCCGGGGTGTTCTCTGGAAACACCATATATTTT.

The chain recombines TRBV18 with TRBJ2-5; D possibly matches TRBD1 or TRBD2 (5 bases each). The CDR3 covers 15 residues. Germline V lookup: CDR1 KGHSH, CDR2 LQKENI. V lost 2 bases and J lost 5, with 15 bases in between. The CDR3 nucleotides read TGTGCCAGCTCACCAAGGCACGAGGGGCTGGAGACCCAGTACTTC. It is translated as CASSPRHEGLETQYF.

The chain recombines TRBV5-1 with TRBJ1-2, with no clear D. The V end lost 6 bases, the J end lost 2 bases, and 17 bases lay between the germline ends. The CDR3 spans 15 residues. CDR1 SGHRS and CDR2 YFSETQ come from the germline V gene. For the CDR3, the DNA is TGCGCCAGCACTCCGGACCGGGCCACAAACTATGGCTACACCTTC. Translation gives CASTPDRATNYGYTF.

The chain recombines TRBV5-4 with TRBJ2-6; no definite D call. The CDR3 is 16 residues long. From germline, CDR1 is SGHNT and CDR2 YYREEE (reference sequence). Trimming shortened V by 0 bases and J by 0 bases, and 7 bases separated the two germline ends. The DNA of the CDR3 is TGTGCCAGCAGCTTGGTAGGAGTCTCTGGGGCCAACGTCCTGACTTTC. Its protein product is CASSLVGVSGANVLTF.

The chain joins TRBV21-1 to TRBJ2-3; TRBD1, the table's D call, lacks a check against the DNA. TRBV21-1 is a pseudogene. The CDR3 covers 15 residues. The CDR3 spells CASSSRQGATDTQYF. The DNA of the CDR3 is TGTGCCAGCAGCTCTCGACAGGGGGCCACAGATACGCAGTATTTT.

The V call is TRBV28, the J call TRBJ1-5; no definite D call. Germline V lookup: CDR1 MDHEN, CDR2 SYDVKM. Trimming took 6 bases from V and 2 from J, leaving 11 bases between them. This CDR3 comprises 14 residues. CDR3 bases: TGTGCCAGCAGCTACACCACCGGCAATCAGCCCCAGCATTTT. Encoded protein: CASSYTTGNQPQHF. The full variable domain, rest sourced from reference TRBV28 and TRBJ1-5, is DVKVTQSSRYLVKRTGEKVFLECVQDMDHENMFWYRQDPGLGLRLIYFSYDVKMKEKGDIPEGYSVSREKKERFSLILESASTNQTSMYLCASSYTTGNQPQHFGDGTRLSIL.

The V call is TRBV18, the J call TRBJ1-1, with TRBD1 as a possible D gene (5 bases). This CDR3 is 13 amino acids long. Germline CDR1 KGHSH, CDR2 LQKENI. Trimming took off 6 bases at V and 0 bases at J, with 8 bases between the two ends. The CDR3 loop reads CASSPGMNTEAFF. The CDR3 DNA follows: TGTGCCAGCTCCCCAGGGATGAACACTGAAGCTTTCTTT.

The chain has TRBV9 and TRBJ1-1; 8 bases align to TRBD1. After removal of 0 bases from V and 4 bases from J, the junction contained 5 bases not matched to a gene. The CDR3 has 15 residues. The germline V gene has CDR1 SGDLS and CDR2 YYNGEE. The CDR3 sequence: CASSVADRGGTEAFF. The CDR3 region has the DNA TGTGCCAGCAGCGTAGCTGACAGGGGAGGCACTGAAGCTTTCTTT.

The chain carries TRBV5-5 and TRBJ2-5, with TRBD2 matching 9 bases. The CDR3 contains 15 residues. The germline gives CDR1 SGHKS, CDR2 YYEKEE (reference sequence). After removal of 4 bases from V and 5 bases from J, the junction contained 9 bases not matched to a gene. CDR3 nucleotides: TGTGCCAGCAGCCGAGGTCTAGCGGGGCAGGAGACCCAGTACTTC. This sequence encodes CASSRGLAGQETQYF.

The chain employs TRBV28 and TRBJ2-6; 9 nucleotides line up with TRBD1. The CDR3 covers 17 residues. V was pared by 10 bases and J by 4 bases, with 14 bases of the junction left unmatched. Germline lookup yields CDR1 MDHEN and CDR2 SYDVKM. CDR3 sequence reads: CATLQGASPPGANVLTF. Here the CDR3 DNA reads TGTGCCACCTTACAGGGGGCGTCCCCTCCCGGGGCCAACGTCCTGACTTTC.

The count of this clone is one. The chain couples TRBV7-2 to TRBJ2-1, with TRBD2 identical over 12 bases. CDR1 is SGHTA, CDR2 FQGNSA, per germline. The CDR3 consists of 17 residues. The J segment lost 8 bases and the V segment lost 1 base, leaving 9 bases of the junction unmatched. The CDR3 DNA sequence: TGTGCCAGCAGCTTAGAGACTAGCGGGGGCCTTGGGGATGAGCAGTTCTTC. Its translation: CASSLETSGGLGDEQFF.

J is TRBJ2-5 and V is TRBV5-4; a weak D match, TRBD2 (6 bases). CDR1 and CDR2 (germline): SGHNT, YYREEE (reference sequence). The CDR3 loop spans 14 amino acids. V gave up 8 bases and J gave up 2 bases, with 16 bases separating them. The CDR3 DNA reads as TGTGCCAGTCGGCCCGGGGGAGATCAAGAGACCCAGTACTTC. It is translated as CASRPGGDQETQYF.

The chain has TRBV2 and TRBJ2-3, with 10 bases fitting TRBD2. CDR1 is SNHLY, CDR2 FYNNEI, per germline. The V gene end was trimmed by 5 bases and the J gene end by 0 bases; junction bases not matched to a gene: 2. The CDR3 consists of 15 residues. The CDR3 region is CASSLAGGSTDTQYF. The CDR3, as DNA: TGTGCCAGCAGTTTAGCGGGGGGCAGCACAGATACGCAGTATTTT.

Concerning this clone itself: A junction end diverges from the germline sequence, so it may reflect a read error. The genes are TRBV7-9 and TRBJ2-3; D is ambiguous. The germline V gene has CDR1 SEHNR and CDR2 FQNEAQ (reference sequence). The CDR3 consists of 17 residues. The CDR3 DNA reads TGTGCCAGCAGCTTAGCGGAGACGTTAACTTTCACAGTTACGCAGTATTTT. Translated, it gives CASSLAETLTFTVTQYF.

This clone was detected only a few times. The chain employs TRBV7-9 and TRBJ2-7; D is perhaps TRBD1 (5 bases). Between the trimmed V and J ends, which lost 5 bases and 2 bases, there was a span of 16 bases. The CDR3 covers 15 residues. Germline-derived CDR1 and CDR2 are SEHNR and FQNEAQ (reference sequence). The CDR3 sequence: CASSLLVGPAYEQYF. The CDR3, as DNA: TGTGCCAGCAGCCTCCTTGTGGGGCCCGCCTACGAGCAGTACTTC.

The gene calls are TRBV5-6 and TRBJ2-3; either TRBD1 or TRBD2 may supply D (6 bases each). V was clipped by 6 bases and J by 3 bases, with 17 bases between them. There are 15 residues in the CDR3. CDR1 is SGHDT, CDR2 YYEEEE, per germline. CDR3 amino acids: CASTGTGGGTDTQYF. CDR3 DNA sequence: TGTGCCAGCACCGGGACCGGGGGCGGTACAGATACGCAGTATTTT.

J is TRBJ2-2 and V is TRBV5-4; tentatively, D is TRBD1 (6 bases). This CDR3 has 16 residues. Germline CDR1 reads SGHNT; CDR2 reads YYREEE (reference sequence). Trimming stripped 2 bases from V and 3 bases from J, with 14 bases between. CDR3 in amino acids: CASSLGTPRDTGELFF. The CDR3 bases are TGTGCCAGCAGCTTAGGGACACCCAGGGACACCGGGGAGCTGTTTTTT.

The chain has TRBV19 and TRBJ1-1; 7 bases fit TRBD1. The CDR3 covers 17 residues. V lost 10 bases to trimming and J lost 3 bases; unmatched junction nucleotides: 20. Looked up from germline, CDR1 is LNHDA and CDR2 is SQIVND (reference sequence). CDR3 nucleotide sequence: TGTGCCACCCAGACTGGAGGACAGGCCCCTCGGGACACTGAAGCTTTCTTT. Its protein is CATQTGGQAPRDTEAFF.

The CDR3 reads CASSYSAGFYEQYF. The DNA for the CDR3 is TGTGCCAGCAGTTACTCAGCGGGATTCTACGAGCAGTACTTC. The J gene is TRBJ2-7, the V gene TRBV6-5; TRBD2 aligns across 7 bases. V was clipped by 0 bases and J by 3 bases; unmatched bases: 2. The CDR3 consists of 14 residues. The germline CDR1 and CDR2 sequences are MNHEY and SVGAGI.

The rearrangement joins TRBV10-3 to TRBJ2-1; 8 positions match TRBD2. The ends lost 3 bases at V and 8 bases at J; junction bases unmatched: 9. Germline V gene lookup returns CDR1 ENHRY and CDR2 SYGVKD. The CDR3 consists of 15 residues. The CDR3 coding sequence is TGTGCCATCAGTGACCCGGGGGGGCCCTTTGATGAGCAGTTCTTC. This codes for CAISDPGGPFDEQFF.

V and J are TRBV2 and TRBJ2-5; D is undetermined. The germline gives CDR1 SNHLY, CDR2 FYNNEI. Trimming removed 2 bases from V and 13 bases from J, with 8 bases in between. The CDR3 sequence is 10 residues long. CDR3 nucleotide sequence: TGTGCCAGCAGTGAATTTTCTAGGTACTTC. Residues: CASSEFSRYF.

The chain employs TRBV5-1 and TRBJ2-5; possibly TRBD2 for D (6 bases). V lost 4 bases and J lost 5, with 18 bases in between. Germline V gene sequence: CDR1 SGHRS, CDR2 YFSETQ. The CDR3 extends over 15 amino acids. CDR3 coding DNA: TGCGCCAGCAGCACCGGGACTGACGCAGGGGAGACCCAGTACTTC. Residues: CASSTGTDAGETQYF.